These 25 T cell receptor beta chains share one sample of origin, sequenced in a study of shared clonotypes between healthy human individuals. Sequencing was performed with immunoSEQ multiplex PCR; in TCRdb, only in-frame clones are kept and a portion is missing. The sample consists of more than 2,000,000 clones, more than 80% of them appearing once. The sequencing sample was made of naive CD4+ T cells sorted from blood. Noted subset: CD45RA+ positively selected. Receptors originate from a man between 18 and 29 years old in good health.

V usage is TRBV30 and J usage is TRBJ2-3, with 15 nucleotides matching TRBD2. CDR1 is GTSNPN, CDR2 SVGIG, per germline (reference sequence). V gave up 3 bases and J gave up 0 bases; unmatched junction bases: 4. This CDR3 spans 17 amino acids. The CDR3 loop is CAWSSGTSGGSTDTQYF. The CDR3 DNA sequence: TGTGCCTGGAGCTCTGGGACTAGCGGGGGGAGCACAGATACGCAGTATTTT.

This clone was seen a single time. The identical CDR3 is also encoded by other nucleotide sequences in the sample. The chain links TRBV4-3 to TRBJ2-1; D may correspond to TRBD1 or TRBD2 (7 bases each). The V end lost 0 bases, the J end lost 7 bases, and 13 bases lay between the germline ends. From germline, CDR1 is LGHNA and CDR2 YSLEER. This CDR3 is built from 15 residues. The CDR3 sequence: CASSQESGGGNEQFF. CDR3 sequence (DNA): TGCGCCAGCAGCCAAGAGTCAGGGGGAGGGAATGAGCAGTTCTTC.

Remarks on this clone: Other DNA sequences in the same sample also yield this CDR3. The J gene is TRBJ1-1, the V gene TRBV28, with 8 bases aligning to TRBD1. Looked up from germline, CDR1 is MDHEN and CDR2 is SYDVKM. The junction had 4 bases not matched to a gene; V was cut back by 2 bases and J by 5 bases. The CDR3 loop spans 14 amino acids. The CDR3 DNA reads TGTGCCAGCAGTTTAGGACAGGGTGGGACTGAAGCTTTCTTT. Protein: CASSLGQGGTEAFF.

The chain recombines TRBV19 with TRBJ2-5; D call uncertain. Trimming cost V 2 bases and J 2 bases, with 6 bases left between them. Germline V CDR1 and CDR2: LNHDA, SQIVND (reference sequence). CDR3 length: 13 amino acids. The CDR3 sequence: CASSIQLQETQYF. CDR3 nucleotides: TGTGCCAGTAGTATACAATTACAAGAGACCCAGTACTTC. Drawing the rest from reference TRBV19 and TRBJ2-5, the complete variable domain is DGGITQSPKYLFRKEGQNVTLSCEQNLNHDAMYWYRQDPGQGLRLIYYSQIVNDFQKGDIAEGYSVSREKKESFPLTVTSAQKNPTAFYLCASSIQLQETQYFGPGTRLLVL.

As to this clone: Other DNA sequences in the sample encode the same CDR3. V is TRBV5-4 and J is TRBJ2-5, with 8 bases matching TRBD2. V shed 0 bases and J 5 bases; nucleotides not matched to a gene: 3. Germline V CDR1 and CDR2: SGHNT, YYREEE (reference sequence). The CDR3 covers 14 residues. The chain's CDR3 is CASSLAGGRETQYF. As DNA, the CDR3 is TGTGCCAGCAGCTTGGCGGGGGGGCGGGAGACCCAGTACTTC.

The rearrangement uses TRBV19 and TRBJ1-4; 9 bases align to TRBD1. The CDR3 sequence is 11 residues long. Germline lookup yields CDR1 LNHDA and CDR2 SQIVND (reference sequence). The trim removed 4 bases at V and 17 bases at J, leaving 5 bases unmatched. In DNA form, the CDR3 reads TGTGCCAGTAGTAACGGACAGGGGAGATTTTTT. Its protein is CASSNGQGRFF.

The V call is TRBV27, the J call TRBJ1-6; D remains unclear. Trimming stripped 0 bases from V and 0 bases from J, with 12 bases between. Germline values: CDR1 MNHEY, CDR2 SMNVEV (reference sequence). This CDR3 is 18 amino acids long. DNA of the CDR3: TGTGCCAGCAGTTTATCTGGACTTCTAAGCTCCTATAATTCACCCCTCCACTTT. Translation gives CASSLSGLLSSYNSPLHF.

The CDR3 reads CASSYGRGVVAGELFF. CDR3 in DNA: TGTGCCAGCAGTTATGGGCGGGGGGTCGTGGCCGGGGAGCTGTTTTTT. The V gene is TRBV6-5, the J gene TRBJ2-2; the match to TRBD2 covers 8 bases. V shed 3 bases and J 6 bases; nucleotides not matched to a gene: 9. This CDR3 spans 16 amino acids. The germline V gene has CDR1 MNHEY and CDR2 SVGAGI.

The V call is TRBV7-2, the J call TRBJ2-2; D remains ambiguous. This CDR3 has 16 residues. V lost 1 base and J 1 base, leaving 10 bases between the germline ends. Germline V lookup: CDR1 SGHTA, CDR2 FQGNSA. CDR3: CASSLGQHLNTGELFF. The CDR3 region has the DNA TGTGCCAGCAGCTTAGGCCAGCACTTGAACACCGGGGAGCTGTTTTTT.

J is TRBJ2-4 and V is TRBV5-8; 10 bases align to TRBD1. Germline CDR1 and CDR2: SGHTS and YDEGEE. The CDR3 totals 18 residues. V dropped 4 bases and J dropped 0; count of bases not matched to a gene: 10. The CDR3 bases are TGTGCCAGCAGCCACGCCCCGGACAGGGGGATAGCCAAAAACATTCAGTACTTC. This gives the protein CASSHAPDRGIAKNIQYF. The variable domain in full, completed from reference TRBV5-8 and TRBJ2-4, reads EAGVTQSPTHLIKTRGQQATLRCSPISGHTSVYWYQQALGLGLQFLLWYDEGEERNRGNFPPRFSGRQFPNYSSELNVNALELEDSALYLCASSHAPDRGIAKNIQYFGAGTRLSVL.

The chain joins TRBV5-1 to TRBJ2-3; maybe TRBD2 (6 bases). Germline loops: CDR1 SGHRS, CDR2 YFSETQ. The CDR3 has 15 residues. V lost 0 bases and J lost 4, with 12 bases in between. DNA of the CDR3: TGCGCCAGCAGCTTGGGGGTAGCGGACCCAGATACGCAGTATTTT. This gives the protein CASSLGVADPDTQYF. The variable domain in full, completed from reference TRBV5-1 and TRBJ2-3, reads KAGVTQTPRYLIKTRGQQVTLSCSPISGHRSVSWYQQTPGQGLQFLFEYFSETQRNKGNFPGRFSGRQFSNSRSEMNVSTLELGDSALYLCASSLGVADPDTQYFGPGTRLTVL.

The chain joins TRBV10-1 to TRBJ2-1; 14 nucleotides line up with TRBD2. The CDR3 extends over 15 amino acids. CDR1 is WNHNN and CDR2 is SYGVQD in the germline V gene (reference sequence). V dropped 5 bases and J dropped 12; count of bases not matched to a gene: 9. In DNA, the CDR3 is TGCGCCAGCAGTTCGGGGACTAGCGGGAGTTCGGTGCAGTTCTTC. Translation: CASSSGTSGSSVQFF.

This chain uses TRBV7-8 with TRBJ1-1; D is ambiguous. The CDR3 contains 16 residues. Trimming left V 2 bases short and J 3 bases short, with 16 bases between. Germline V gives CDR1 SGHVS, CDR2 FQNEAQ. CDR3 in amino acids: CASSLTLSGRDTEAFF. The CDR3 DNA is TGTGCCAGCAGCTTAACCCTATCGGGTCGAGACACTGAAGCTTTCTTT.

The chain has TRBV27 and TRBJ2-3, with 8 bases identical to TRBD1. V lost 6 bases and J lost 14; bases outside the gene matches: 10. In germline, CDR1 is MNHEY, CDR2 SMNVEV (reference sequence). The CDR3 is 12 amino acids. The DNA for the CDR3 is TGTGCCAGCAGATTAGGACAGGGTTCGTTGTATTTT. Translating it yields CASRLGQGSLYF.

J is TRBJ2-2 and V is TRBV19; TRBD2 agrees at 10 bases. Germline lookup yields CDR1 LNHDA and CDR2 SQIVND (reference sequence). The CDR3 runs 16 residues. J gave up 8 bases and V 3 bases, and 9 bases lay outside the gene matches. CDR3 in amino acids: CASSIGALAGAGELFF. CDR3 coding DNA: TGTGCCAGTAGTATCGGGGCTCTAGCGGGAGCGGGGGAGCTGTTTTTT.

This clone was detected a few times. This chain's CDR3 is CSRPGPWKGNQPQHF. The CDR3 coding sequence is TGCAGCCGCCCCGGCCCGTGGAAGGGCAATCAGCCCCAGCATTTT. The chain employs TRBV29-1 and TRBJ1-5, with unresolved D. The V and J ends lost 8 bases and 2 bases respectively, with 19 bases between them. From germline, CDR1 is SQVTM and CDR2 ANQGSEA. CDR3 size: 15 residues. The variable domain in full, completed from reference TRBV29-1 and TRBJ1-5, reads SAVISQKPSRDICQRGTSLTIQCQVDSQVTMMFWYRQQPGQSLTLIATANQGSEATYESGFVIDKFPISRPNLTFSTLTVSNMSPEDSSIYLCSRPGPWKGNQPQHFGDGTRLSIL.

The chain employs TRBV9 and TRBJ2-2, with 8 bases aligning to TRBD2. The CDR3 sequence is 16 residues long. The ends lost 0 bases at V and 3 bases at J; junction bases unmatched: 4. Germline CDR1 and CDR2: SGDLS and YYNGEE. CDR3 loop: CASSVDPGGYTGELFF. The CDR3 DNA reads TGTGCCAGCAGCGTAGATCCGGGGGGGTACACCGGGGAGCTGTTTTTT.

On this clone itself: Other nucleotide sequences from this sample produce the same CDR3. This chain uses TRBV6-1 with TRBJ1-5, with 7 bases aligning to TRBD1. The CDR3 sequence is 13 residues long. The V segment lost 3 bases and the J segment 7 bases; nucleotides outside the gene matches: 3. The germline V gene has CDR1 MNHNS and CDR2 SASEGT. The CDR3 reads CASSDDRDQPQHF. Here the CDR3 DNA reads TGTGCCAGCAGTGACGACAGGGACCAGCCCCAGCATTTT.

Comments on this clone: Other DNA sequences within the sample encode an identical CDR3. The chain combines TRBV10-1 with TRBJ2-2; D call uncertain. With 8 bases removed from V and 1 base from J, the gap between germline ends came to 5 bases. Germline V gives CDR1 WNHNN, CDR2 SYGVQD (reference sequence). The CDR3 length is 12 residues. CDR3 sequence (DNA): TGCGCCAGCTCCGAGAACACCGGGGAGCTGTTTTTT. Its translation: CASSENTGELFF.

On this clone: The identical CDR3 is also encoded by other nucleotide sequences in the sample. This chain joins TRBV7-9 and TRBJ2-7; D is unclear. CDR1 and CDR2 from the germline V gene are SEHNR and FQNEAQ (reference sequence). The CDR3 totals 13 residues. Trimming left V 3 bases short and J 1 base short, with 7 bases between. CDR3 protein: CASSFGSSYEQYF. In DNA form, the CDR3 reads TGTGCCAGCAGCTTCGGAAGTTCCTACGAGCAGTACTTC.

The J gene is TRBJ2-5, the V gene TRBV5-1; TRBD2 matches 14 bases. The CDR3 has 15 residues. Germline assignment: CDR1 SGHRS and CDR2 YFSETQ. The ends lost 3 bases at V and 3 bases at J; junction bases unmatched: 1. In DNA, the CDR3 is TGCGCCAGCAGCTGGGGACTAGCGGGGGAAGAGACCCAGTACTTC. Its translation: CASSWGLAGEETQYF. Looking up the rest from reference TRBV5-1 and TRBJ2-5 gives the full variable domain: KAGVTQTPRYLIKTRGQQVTLSCSPISGHRSVSWYQQTPGQGLQFLFEYFSETQRNKGNFPGRFSGRQFSNSRSEMNVSTLELGDSALYLCASSWGLAGEETQYFGPGTRLLVL.

The chain has TRBV7-2 and TRBJ2-2; D not certain. CDR3 size: 13 residues. Germline V gives CDR1 SGHTA, CDR2 FQGNSA. Trimming took 5 bases from V and 5 from J, leaving 9 bases between them. The CDR3 loop reads CASSTIGTGELFF. In DNA, the CDR3 is TGTGCCAGCAGCACAATCGGTACCGGGGAGCTGTTTTTT.

V gene TRBV5-1 combines with J gene TRBJ2-3, with 12 bases aligning to TRBD2. Germline V lookup: CDR1 SGHRS, CDR2 YFSETQ. V lost 1 base to trimming and J lost 0 bases; unmatched junction nucleotides: 6. This CDR3 region has 18 residues. For the CDR3, the DNA is TGCGCCAGCAGCTTGCGACTAGCGGGAGTCGGAAGCACAGATACGCAGTATTTT. It specifies CASSLRLAGVGSTDTQYF.

This clone was found once. This chain joins TRBV18 and TRBJ2-7; D perhaps matches TRBD2 (5 bases). Germline V lookup: CDR1 KGHSH, CDR2 LQKENI. V lost 6 bases, J lost 1 base, and 16 bases lay in between. CDR3 length: 15 amino acids. The CDR3 spells CASSPGASFSYEQYF. The CDR3 DNA reads as TGTGCCAGCTCCCCCGGTGCTAGCTTTTCCTACGAGCAGTACTTC.

The sample holds one count of this clone. The chain carries TRBV7-9 and TRBJ1-5; D is possibly TRBD1 (5 bases). Germline loops: CDR1 SEHNR, CDR2 FQNEAQ (reference sequence). The CDR3 sequence is 13 residues long. Trimming shortened V by 5 bases and J by 7 bases, and 12 bases separated the two germline ends. The CDR3 DNA reads TGTGCCAGCAGCGGCCCGGGGGAACAGCCCCAGCATTTT. It is translated as CASSGPGEQPQHF.